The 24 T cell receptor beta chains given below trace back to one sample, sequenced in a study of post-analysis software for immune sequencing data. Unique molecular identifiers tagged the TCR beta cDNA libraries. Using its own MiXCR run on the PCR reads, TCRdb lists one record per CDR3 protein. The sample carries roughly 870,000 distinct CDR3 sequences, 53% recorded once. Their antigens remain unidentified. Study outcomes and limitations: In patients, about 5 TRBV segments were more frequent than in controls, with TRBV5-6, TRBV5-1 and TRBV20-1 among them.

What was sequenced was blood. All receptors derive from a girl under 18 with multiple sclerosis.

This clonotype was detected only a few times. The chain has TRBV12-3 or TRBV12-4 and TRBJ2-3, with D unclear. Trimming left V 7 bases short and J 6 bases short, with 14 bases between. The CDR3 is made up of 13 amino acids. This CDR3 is CASNAPRSDTQYF. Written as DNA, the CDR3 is TGTGCCAGCAATGCACCTAGATCCGATACGCAGTATTTT.

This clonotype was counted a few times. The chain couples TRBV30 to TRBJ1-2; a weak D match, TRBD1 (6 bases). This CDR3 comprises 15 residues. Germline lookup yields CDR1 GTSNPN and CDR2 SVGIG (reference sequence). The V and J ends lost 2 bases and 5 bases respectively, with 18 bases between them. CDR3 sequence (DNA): TGTGCCTGGAGTAGGATGGGTACAGGGAGATATGGCTACACCTTC. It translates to CAWSRMGTGRYGYTF.

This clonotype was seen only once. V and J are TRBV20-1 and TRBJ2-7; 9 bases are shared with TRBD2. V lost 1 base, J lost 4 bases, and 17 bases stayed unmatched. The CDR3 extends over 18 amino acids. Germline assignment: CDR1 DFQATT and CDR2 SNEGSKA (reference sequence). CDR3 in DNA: TGCAGTGCTAGAGGGGACATCGACTCTGGACTAGCGAATTACGAGCAGTACTTC. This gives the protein CSARGDIDSGLANYEQYF.

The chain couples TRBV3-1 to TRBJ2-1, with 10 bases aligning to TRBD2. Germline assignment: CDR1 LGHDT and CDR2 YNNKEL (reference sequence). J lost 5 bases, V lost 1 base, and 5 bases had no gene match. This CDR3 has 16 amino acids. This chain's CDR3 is CASSQGSSGGNNEQFF. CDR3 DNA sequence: TGTGCCAGCAGCCAAGGTAGTAGCGGGGGGAACAATGAGCAGTTCTTC.

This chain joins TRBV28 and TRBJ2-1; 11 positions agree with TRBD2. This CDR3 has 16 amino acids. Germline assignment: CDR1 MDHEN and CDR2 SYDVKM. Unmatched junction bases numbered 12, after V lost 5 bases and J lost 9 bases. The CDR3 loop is CASSPTLAGAIVEQFF. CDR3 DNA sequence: TGTGCCAGCAGTCCGACACTAGCGGGAGCGATTGTTGAGCAGTTCTTC.

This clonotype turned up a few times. The CDR3 region has the DNA TGCAGCGCTGGGACAGGGGGCTCGAATGAGCAGTTCTTC. It is translated as CSAGTGGSNEQFF. This chain joins TRBV29-1 and TRBJ2-1; 12 bases fit TRBD1. CDR1 and CDR2 (germline): SQVTM, ANQGSEA. The CDR3 contains 13 residues. Losses at the gene ends were 7 bases for V and 7 bases for J; bases not matched to a gene: 5.

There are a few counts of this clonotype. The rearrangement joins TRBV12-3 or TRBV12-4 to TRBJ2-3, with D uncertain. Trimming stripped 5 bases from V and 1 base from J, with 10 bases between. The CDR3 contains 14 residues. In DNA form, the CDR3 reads TGTGCCAGCAGTAAACAGCGCGGCACAGATACGCAGTATTTT. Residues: CASSKQRGTDTQYF.

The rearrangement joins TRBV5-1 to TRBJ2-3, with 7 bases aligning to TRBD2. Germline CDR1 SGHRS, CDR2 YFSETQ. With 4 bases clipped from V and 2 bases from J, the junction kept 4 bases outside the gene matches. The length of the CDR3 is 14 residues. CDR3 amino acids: CASSIERDTDTQYF. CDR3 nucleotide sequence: TGCGCCAGCAGCATAGAGCGGGACACAGATACGCAGTATTTT.

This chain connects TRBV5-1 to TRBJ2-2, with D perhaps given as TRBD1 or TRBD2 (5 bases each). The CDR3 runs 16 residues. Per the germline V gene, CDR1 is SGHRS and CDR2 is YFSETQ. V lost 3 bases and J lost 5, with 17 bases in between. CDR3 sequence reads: CASSWTLRRGTGELFF. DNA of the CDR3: TGCGCCAGCAGCTGGACACTCCGGAGAGGGACCGGGGAGCTGTTTTTT.

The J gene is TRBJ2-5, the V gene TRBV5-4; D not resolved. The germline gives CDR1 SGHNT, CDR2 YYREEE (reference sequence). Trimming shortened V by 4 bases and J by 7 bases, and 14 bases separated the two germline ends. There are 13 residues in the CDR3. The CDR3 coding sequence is TGTGCCAGCAGCATGACACAGCAAACGACCCAGTACTTC. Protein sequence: CASSMTQQTTQYF.

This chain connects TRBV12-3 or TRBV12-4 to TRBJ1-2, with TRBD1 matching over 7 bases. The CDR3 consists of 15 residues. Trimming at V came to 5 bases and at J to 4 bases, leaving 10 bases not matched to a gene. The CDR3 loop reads CASSTTGAGSYGYTF. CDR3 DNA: TGTGCCAGCAGTACCACAGGGGCGGGGAGCTATGGCTACACCTTC.

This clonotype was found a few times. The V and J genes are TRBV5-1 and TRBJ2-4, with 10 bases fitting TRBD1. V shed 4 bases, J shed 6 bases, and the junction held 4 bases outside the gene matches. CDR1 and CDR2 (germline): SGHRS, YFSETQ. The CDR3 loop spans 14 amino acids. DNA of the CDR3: TGCGCCAGCAGCCAGGGACAGGGGATAAACATTCAGTACTTC. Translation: CASSQGQGINIQYF.

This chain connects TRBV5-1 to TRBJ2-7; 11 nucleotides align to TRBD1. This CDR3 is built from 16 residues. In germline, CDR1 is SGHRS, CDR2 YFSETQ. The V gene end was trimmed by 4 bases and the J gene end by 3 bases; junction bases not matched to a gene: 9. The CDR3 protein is CASSPTPGQGVYEQYF. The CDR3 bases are TGCGCCAGCAGCCCGACGCCGGGACAGGGGGTCTACGAGCAGTACTTC. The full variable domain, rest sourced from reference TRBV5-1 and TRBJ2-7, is KAGVTQTPRYLIKTRGQQVTLSCSPISGHRSVSWYQQTPGQGLQFLFEYFSETQRNKGNFPGRFSGRQFSNSRSEMNVSTLELGDSALYLCASSPTPGQGVYEQYFGPGTRLTVT.

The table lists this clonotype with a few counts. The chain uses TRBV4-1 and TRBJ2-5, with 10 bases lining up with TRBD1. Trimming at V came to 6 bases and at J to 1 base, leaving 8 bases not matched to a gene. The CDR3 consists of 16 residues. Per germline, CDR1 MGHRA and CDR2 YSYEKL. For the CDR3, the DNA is TGCGCCAGCAGTCGATCCGGGACAGGGGTCCAAGAGACCCAGTACTTC. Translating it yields CASSRSGTGVQETQYF.

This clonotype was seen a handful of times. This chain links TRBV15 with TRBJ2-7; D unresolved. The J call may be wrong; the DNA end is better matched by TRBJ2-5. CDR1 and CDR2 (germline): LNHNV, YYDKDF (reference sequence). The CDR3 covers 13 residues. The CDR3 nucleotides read TGTGCCACCAGCCCCCCGATCGGGGAGACCCAGTACTTC. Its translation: CATSPPIGETQYF.

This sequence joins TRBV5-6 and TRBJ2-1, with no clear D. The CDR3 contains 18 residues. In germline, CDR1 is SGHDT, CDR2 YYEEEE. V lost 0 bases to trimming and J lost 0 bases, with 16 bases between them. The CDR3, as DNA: TGTGCCAGCAGCTTGGGCCACCTTGGGTCCAGCTCCTACAATGAGCAGTTCTTC. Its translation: CASSLGHLGSSSYNEQFF.

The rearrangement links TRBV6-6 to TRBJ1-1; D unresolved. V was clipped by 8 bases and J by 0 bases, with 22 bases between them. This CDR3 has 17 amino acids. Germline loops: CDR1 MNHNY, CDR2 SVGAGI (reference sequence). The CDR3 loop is CASRPPEGSGMNTEAFF. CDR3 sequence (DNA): TGTGCCAGCCGACCGCCAGAGGGCAGTGGGATGAACACTGAAGCTTTCTTT.

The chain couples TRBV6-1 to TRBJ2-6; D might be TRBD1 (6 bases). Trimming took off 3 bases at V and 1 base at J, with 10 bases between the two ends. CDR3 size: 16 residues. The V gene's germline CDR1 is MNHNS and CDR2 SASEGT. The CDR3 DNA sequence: TGTGCCAGCAGTGAGAATACAGGGTCTGGGGCCAACGTCCTGACTTTC. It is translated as CASSENTGSGANVLTF.

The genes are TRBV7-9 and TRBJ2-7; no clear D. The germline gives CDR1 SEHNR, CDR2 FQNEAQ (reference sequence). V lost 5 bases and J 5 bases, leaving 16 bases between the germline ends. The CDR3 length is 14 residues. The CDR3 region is CASSPGLGIHEQYF. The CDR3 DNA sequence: TGTGCCAGCAGCCCCGGTCTGGGAATCCACGAGCAGTACTTC. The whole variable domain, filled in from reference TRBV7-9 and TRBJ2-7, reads DTGVSQNPRHKITKRGQNVTFRCDPISEHNRLYWYRQTLGQGPEFLTYFQNEAQLEKSRLLSDRFSAERPKGSFSTLEIQRTEQGDSAMYLCASSPGLGIHEQYFGPGTRLTVT.

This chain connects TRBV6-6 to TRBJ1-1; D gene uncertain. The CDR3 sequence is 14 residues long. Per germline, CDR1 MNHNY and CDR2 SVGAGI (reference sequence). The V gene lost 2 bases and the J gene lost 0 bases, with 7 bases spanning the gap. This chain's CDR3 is CASSYLEMNTEAFF. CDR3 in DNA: TGTGCCAGCAGTTACCTAGAGATGAACACTGAAGCTTTCTTT.

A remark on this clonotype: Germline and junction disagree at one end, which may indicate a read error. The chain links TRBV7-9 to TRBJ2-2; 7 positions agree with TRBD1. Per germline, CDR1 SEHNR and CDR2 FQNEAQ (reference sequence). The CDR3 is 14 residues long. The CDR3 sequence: CARGGQRNTRELFF. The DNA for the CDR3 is TGTGCCAGAGGGGGACAGAGGAACACCAGGGAGCTGTTTTTT.

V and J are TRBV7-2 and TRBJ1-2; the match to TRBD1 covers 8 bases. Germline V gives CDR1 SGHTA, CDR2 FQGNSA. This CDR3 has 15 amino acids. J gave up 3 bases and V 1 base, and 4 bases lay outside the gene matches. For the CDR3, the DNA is TGTGCCAGCAGCTTAGGGGGACAGGCCTACTATGGCTACACCTTC. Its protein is CASSLGGQAYYGYTF.

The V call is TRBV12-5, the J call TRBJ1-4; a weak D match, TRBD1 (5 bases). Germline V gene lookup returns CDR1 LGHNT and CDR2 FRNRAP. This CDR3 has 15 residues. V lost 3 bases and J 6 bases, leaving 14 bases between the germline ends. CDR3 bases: TGTGCTAGTGGTTTACCAGGCCTGGGGGATGAAAAACTGTTTTTT. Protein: CASGLPGLGDEKLFF.

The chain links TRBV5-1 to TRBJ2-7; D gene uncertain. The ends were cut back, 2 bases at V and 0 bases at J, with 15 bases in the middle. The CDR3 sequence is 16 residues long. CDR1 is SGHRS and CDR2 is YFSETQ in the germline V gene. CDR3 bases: TGCGCCAGCAGCTTAGTAGTTCCGCGGAGCTCCTACGAGCAGTACTTC. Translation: CASSLVVPRSSYEQYF.